In this sample, the clone carrying this T cell receptor beta chain turned up a few times. Its antigen is unidentified. The same CDR3 is also encoded by other DNA sequences in this sample. Trimming left V 2 bases short and J 6 bases short, with 3 bases between. Germline V CDR1 and CDR2: MNHEY, SVGAGI. The CDR3 covers 11 residues. Expressed TCRB transcripts were sequenced after all isolated RNA was converted to cDNA. This table comes from immunoSEQ multiplex PCR, and its TCRdb copy is limited to in-frame clones, with some not included. The sample holds 300,000 to 450,000 clones; over 8.5% are singletons and the top ten take roughly 0.54%. The record originates from a study of beta chain features in type 1 diabetes. Overall study results and limits: Patients and controls would share equally any PCR tilt toward shorter templates. Shortening of TCRB CDR3s, moderate but significant, appeared in all four CD4+ subsets of Type 1 diabetes patients. VDJ junctions sequenced from type 1 diabetes patients showed fewer insertions and more deletions.

This TCR was sampled from a man aged 25-45 years with type 1 diabetes. Source material: central memory CD4+ T cells from blood. The V call is TRBV6-5, the J call TRBJ2-3, with D unresolved. The CDR3 DNA reads as TGTGCCAGCAGTTACCGGGATACGCAGTATTTT. Residues: CASSYRDTQYF.